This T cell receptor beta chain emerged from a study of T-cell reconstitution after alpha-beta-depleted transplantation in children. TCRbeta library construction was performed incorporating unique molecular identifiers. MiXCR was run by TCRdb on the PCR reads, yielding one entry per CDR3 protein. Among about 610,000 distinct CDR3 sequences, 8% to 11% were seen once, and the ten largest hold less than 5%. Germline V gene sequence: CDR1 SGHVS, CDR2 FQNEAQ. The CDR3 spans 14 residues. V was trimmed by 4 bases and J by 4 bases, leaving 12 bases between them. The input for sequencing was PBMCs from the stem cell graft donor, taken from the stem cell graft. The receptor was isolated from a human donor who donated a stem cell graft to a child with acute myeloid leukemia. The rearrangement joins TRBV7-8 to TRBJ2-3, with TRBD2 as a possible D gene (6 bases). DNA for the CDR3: TGTGCCAGCAGCTCCGGGAGACGGTCAGATACGCAGTATTTT. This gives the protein CASSSGRRSDTQYF.